This T cell receptor beta chain was profiled in a study of OX40 agonist ivuxolimab in advanced cancers. The repertoire was sequenced with immunoSEQ multiplex PCR; TCRdb's copy has only in-frame clones and lacks some. The sample comprises tens of thousands of clones, around 90% of which are singletons, and 0.5% to 0.55% rests with the top ten. No patient had autoimmune disease or received systemic immunosuppression. Peripheral blood came from all dose cohorts at three timepoints. Germline V gives CDR1 SGHRS, CDR2 YFSETQ. With 4 bases removed from V and 5 bases from J, the gap between germline ends came to 11 bases. CDR3 length: 13 amino acids. Study-level results: The expanded peripheral T cells' antigen specificity was not determined. Partial responders at 0.1-3.0 mg/kg had among the lowest clonal expansion.

Note on this clone: The antigen is undetermined.

This clonotype originated in an adult with an advanced solid tumor such as melanoma, head and neck, liver or kidney cancer. The rearrangement uses TRBV5-1 and TRBJ2-3; D is undetermined. This specimen was CD4+ or CD8+ T cells sorted from blood, taken in a trial of the OX40 agonist ivuxolimab. As DNA, the CDR3 is TGCGCCAGCAGCCCTTGGAGTGTAGATACGCAGTATTTT. It codes for CASSPWSVDTQYF.